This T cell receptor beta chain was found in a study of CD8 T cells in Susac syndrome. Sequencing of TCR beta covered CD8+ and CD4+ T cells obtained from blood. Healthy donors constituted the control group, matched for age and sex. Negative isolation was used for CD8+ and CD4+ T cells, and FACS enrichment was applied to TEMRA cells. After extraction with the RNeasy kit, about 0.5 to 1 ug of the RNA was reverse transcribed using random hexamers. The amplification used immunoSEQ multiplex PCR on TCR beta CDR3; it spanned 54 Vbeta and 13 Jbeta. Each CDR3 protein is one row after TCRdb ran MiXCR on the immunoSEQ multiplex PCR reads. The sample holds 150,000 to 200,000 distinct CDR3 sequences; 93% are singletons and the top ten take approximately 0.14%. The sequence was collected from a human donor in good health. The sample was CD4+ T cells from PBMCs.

CDR3 residues: CATSRPTSDTQYF. The CDR3 nucleotides read TGTGCCACCAGCAGGCCCACGTCAGATACGCAGTATTTT. The gene calls are TRBV15 and TRBJ2-3; D is ambiguous. Between the trimmed V and J ends, which lost 3 bases and 4 bases, there was a span of 8 bases. Germline assignment: CDR1 LNHNV and CDR2 YYDKDF (reference sequence). The CDR3 is 13 residues long.